This T cell receptor beta chain came from a study of shared clonotypes between healthy human individuals. Study-level findings and limits: Naive subsets generally exceeded memory subsets in estimated richness. Some naive CD4 clonotypes, about 5.5%, turned up in common across several donors.

As for this clone: Its antigen is still unknown.

Roughly 200 ng DNA, 25,000 to 30,000 T cell genomes, went into each sorted-subset replicate PCR. Profiled with immunoSEQ multiplex PCR; TCRdb holds only in-frame clones, not every one. This table holds millions of clones, 85% to 95% found once. Every donor was a Caucasian adult from Nashville, Tennessee. Germline loops: CDR1 SGHRS, CDR2 YFSETQ. Trimming left V 2 bases short and J 1 base short, with 16 bases between. This CDR3 spans 16 amino acids. The sequenced sample was naive CD4+ T cells sorted from blood. The subset denotes: CD45RA+ positively selected. The chain carries TRBV5-1 and TRBJ2-7; possible D gene TRBD1, 7 bases. This receptor was taken from a young man in good health. Here the CDR3 reads CASSLYTQGGSYEQYF. CDR3 bases: TGCGCCAGCAGCTTATATACGCAGGGGGGTTCCTACGAGCAGTACTTC.